The clone carrying this T cell receptor beta chain occurred many times. V was cut by 1 base and J by 4 bases, with 8 bases left in between. The CDR3 totals 14 residues. Germline values: CDR1 LGHDT, CDR2 YNNKEL (reference sequence). TCRdb used MiXCR to reprocess the 5' RACE reads, holding one entry per CDR3 protein. The data show tens of thousands of distinct CDR3 sequences, less than 5.5% seen once. These data originate in a study of neurological immune-mediated disorders. The TCR sequence derives from a woman in her 30s with multiple sclerosis. This chain connects TRBV3-1 to TRBJ2-1; D is undetermined. The material sequenced was PBMCs. CDR3 region: CASSQGEYYNEQFF. CDR3 DNA sequence: TGTGCCAGCAGCCAAGGCGAGTATTACAATGAGCAGTTCTTC.